This TCR beta chain was retrieved from a study of T cells expressing NK-cell markers. Across the study: The TCR beta repertoires originated in sorted CD3+CD56+NKG2C+, CD3+CD56+NKG2C- and CD3+CD56-NKG2C+ T cells.

The germline V gene encodes CDR1 SEHNR and CDR2 FQNEAQ (reference sequence). The CDR3 covers 17 residues. Following a re-call of the 5' RACE reads, TCRdb has one entry per CDR3 protein and lacks DNA. The sample has under 500,000 distinct CDR3 sequences. The J gene is TRBJ2-7, the V gene TRBV7-9; lacking DNA, the TRBD1 call made by TCRdb goes unchecked. The TCR originated in a woman between 18 and 75 years old in good health. The sequencing sample was made of blood T cells: a sorted CD56 or NKG2C T cell subset, CD4+ or CD8+ T cells, or bulk PBMC T cells (not recorded which). The CDR3 protein is CASSPRGGTLKSYEQYF.